The 7 T cell receptor beta chains in this list originate from one sample, sequenced in a study of blood T cell repertoires in COVID-19. Sequenced by immunoSEQ multiplex PCR; TCRdb stores in-frame clones only, minus some. The data show 150,000 to 200,000 clones, approximately 85% seen once. Sequencing input: peripheral blood. The receptors originated from an elderly man with COVID-19, enrolled during active disease.

V usage is TRBV11-2 and J usage is TRBJ2-3; TRBD2 matches 7 bases. This CDR3 contains 14 residues. Trimming removed 1 base from V and 6 bases from J; junction bases left unmatched: 4. Germline lookup yields CDR1 SGHAT and CDR2 FQNNGV. CDR3 region: CASSLGTSVDTQYF. The CDR3 DNA reads as TGTGCCAGCAGCTTAGGTACTAGCGTGGATACGCAGTATTTT.

V is TRBV28 and J is TRBJ2-1, with a weak D call TRBD2 (5 bases). With 8 bases removed from V and 5 bases from J, the gap between germline ends came to 16 bases. CDR3 length: 14 amino acids. CDR1 is MDHEN, CDR2 SYDVKM, per germline. CDR3 loop: CASDRGEPNNEQFF. DNA of the CDR3: TGTGCCAGCGATCGGGGAGAACCCAACAATGAGCAGTTCTTC.

The chain couples TRBV18 to TRBJ1-1; D might be TRBD1 (5 bases). The CDR3 spans 14 residues. Germline CDR1 reads KGHSH; CDR2 reads LQKENI. Trimming took off 8 bases at V and 4 bases at J, with 17 bases between the two ends. CDR3 nucleotide sequence: TGTGCCAGCCTCCCGGGACTCAGCGGCACTGAAGCTTTCTTT. It encodes CASLPGLSGTEAFF.

This clone was recorded only once. The chain joins TRBV5-4 to TRBJ1-3, with TRBD1 identical over 7 bases. Trimming cost V 1 base and J 2 bases; bases outside gene matches: 0. This CDR3 is 14 amino acids long. The V gene's germline CDR1 is SGHNT and CDR2 YYREEE (reference sequence). Here the CDR3 reads CASSLQGAGNTIYF. The CDR3 coding sequence is TGTGCCAGCAGCTTGCAGGGGGCTGGAAACACCATATATTTT.

The chain combines TRBV29-1 with TRBJ2-4; D is possibly TRBD2 (7 bases). Between the trimmed V and J ends, which lost 6 bases and 15 bases, there was a span of 18 bases. CDR3 size: 11 residues. Germline CDR1 and CDR2: SQVTM and ANQGSEA. This CDR3 reads CSVLGGQKLYF. As DNA, the CDR3 is TGCAGCGTCCTCGGGGGGCAGAAGCTGTACTTC.

The V and J genes are TRBV9 and TRBJ1-4, with 7 nucleotides matching TRBD1. The germline V gene encodes CDR1 SGDLS and CDR2 YYNGEE. V trimming: 0 bases; J trimming: 6 bases; junction bases outside the gene matches: 5. This CDR3 spans 15 amino acids. As DNA, the CDR3 is TGTGCCAGCAGCGTAGAGCCAGGGGGATATGAAAAACTGTTTTTT. It yields the protein CASSVEPGGYEKLFF. The full variable domain, in which reference TRBV9 and TRBJ1-4 provide the parts outside the CDR3, is DSGVTQTPKHLITATGQRVTLRCSPRSGDLSVYWYQQSLDQGLQFLIQYYNGEERAKGNILERFSAQQFPDLHSELNLSSLELGDSALYFCASSVEPGGYEKLFFGSGTQLSVL.

This clone was detected only a few times. The CDR3 sequence is CASSPSSRAGGDNEQFF. The CDR3 bases are TGCGCCAGCAGCCCATCCTCGAGAGCGGGGGGGGATAATGAGCAGTTCTTC. The chain recombines TRBV5-1 with TRBJ2-1; the match to TRBD2 covers 10 bases. The CDR3 extends over 17 amino acids. V lost 4 bases, J lost 7 bases, and 14 bases stayed unmatched. CDR1 and CDR2 from the germline V gene are SGHRS and YFSETQ. Using reference TRBV5-1 and TRBJ2-1 for the parts outside the CDR3, the full variable domain is KAGVTQTPRYLIKTRGQQVTLSCSPISGHRSVSWYQQTPGQGLQFLFEYFSETQRNKGNFPGRFSGRQFSNSRSEMNVSTLELGDSALYLCASSPSSRAGGDNEQFFGPGTRLTVL.